This T cell receptor beta chain emerged from a study of T cells after yellow fever vaccination (dated by TCRdb to between 2018 and 2020). Regarding the research as a whole: Libraries from fractions with low cell numbers were prepared with the SMART-Seq v4 Ultra Low Input RNA kit. To follow T-cell clones before and after primary and booster YFV17D yellow fever vaccination, bulk TCR alpha and beta repertoires were sequenced over time. The cohort comprised two healthy male donors, one aged 18 to 29 and one aged 30 to 40 years. Bulk PBMC replicates and cell subsets were isolated from blood drawn at multiple timepoints before and after both primary and secondary immunization.

Broader findings and caveats from the paper: A small fraction of clonotypes appeared in both the CD4 and CD8 compartments, likely as a result of convergent recombination. Compared with the primary T-cell response, the secondary T-cell response was weaker but faster, peaking on day 5 rather than day 15. Because only two donors were included in the study, the extent to which the findings can be generalized is limited. Most clones expanded after primary vaccination (almost 97% of CD4 and 88% of CD8) were re-detected after the booster, suggesting that broad memory maintenance occurred. Because abundant contaminating clonotypes from the bulk population could be contained in FACS-sorted repertoires, computational filtering was required.

From the cysteine through the phenylalanine, the CDR3 covers 12 amino acids. CDR3 DNA is the only sequence kept; it has 36 bases, read in frame from the first base. CDR1 and CDR2 are read off the germline V gene (reference sequence) as SEHNR and FQNEAQ. The junction carries 11 bases between V and J, which are trimmed by 5 bases and 9 bases respectively. In light of the paper, this sample's treatment or condition label describes: live attenuated yellow fever vaccine strain. A standard Ficoll-Paque protocol was used to isolate PBMCs from peripheral blood. Epitope-specific CD8 T cells were sorted using a dextramer loaded with the yellow fever NS4B epitope peptide, with anti-CD3 and anti-CD8 staining. TriZol was used to extract RNA from bulk PBMCs, from CD4 and CD8 fractions, and from dextramer-positive and dextramer-negative fractions. This clonotype was observed many times. It has no much larger one-base neighbor in the sample; base qualities were not kept.

Synthesis of TCR cDNA relied on 5'RACE template switching, a step that introduced a universal primer site along with unique molecular identifiers. cDNA synthesis was primed from both the TCR alpha and TCR beta constant segments. Library amplification involved two PCR steps, and the second step added sample barcodes and sequencing adapters. Sequencing of the libraries was done on either Illumina HiSeq 2500 (2x100 bp) or NovaSeq (2x150 bp). Per the authors' processing: MIGEC was used to demultiplex reads and collapse the reads into UMI consensus sequences, and MiXCR was used for V(D)J alignment. Vaccine-responding clonotypes were defined with edgeR using replicate PBMC samples, requiring FDR below 0.01 and a log2 fold change above 5 up to day 15. Each bulk clonotype received a CD4 or CD8 identity based on whether the sequenced CD4 or CD8 repertoire contained that clonotype at higher abundance. NS4B-specific clonotypes were defined as those at least 10-fold enriched in dextramer-positive over dextramer-negative fractions; CD4-biased clonotypes were excluded. TCRdb handled the public reads itself, with Q25 trimming in fastp and clone calling in MiXCR, and kept productive beta chains. Each record represents a unique CDR3 protein, reported with the most common genes and DNA among its rows. The V and J calls were not made by the authors but by TCRdb's processing. The sample profile shows about 45,000 distinct CDR3 sequences; about 6.8% of them were found once. Around 16% of the sample is in the top ten clones.

This TCR derives from a young man who received the YFV17D yellow fever vaccine. The sample in question was CD8+ T cells not binding an NS4B(214-222) dextramer, sorted from PBMCs, obtained 45 days after the yellow fever booster vaccination. In light of the paper, this sample's cell subset or site label describes: NS4B epitope dextramer-negative CD8 T cells. Recombination linked TRBV7-9 to TRBJ2-1, with no confidently assigned D gene. The nucleotide sequence is given as TGTGCCAGCAGCCTTGAACTATTTGAGCAGTTCTTC. It translates to CASSLELFEQFF.